The clone carrying this TCR beta chain was recorded once. The sample has other DNA sequences that encode this CDR3 too. This record comes from a study of cytomegalovirus exposure and HLA in healthy donors. About the study: An earlier analysis identified some 110 million unique TCR beta sequences in about 180 million T cells.

The PCR had 60 Vbeta and 13 Jbeta primers. Some clones are missing from TCRdb's copy, which holds only in-frame ones; the method was immunoSEQ multiplex PCR. The data show 150,000 to 200,000 clones, around 78% seen once. After removal of 2 bases from V and 2 bases from J, the junction contained 4 bases not matched to a gene. Per the germline V gene, CDR1 is MNHEY and CDR2 is SVGAGI. CDR3 length equals 15 residues. Sequenced material: PBMCs. The clonotype comes from a man aged 25 to 45 in good health and CMV-seronegative. The gene calls are TRBV6-5 and TRBJ2-3; 7 bases are a match to TRBD2. The CDR3 region has the DNA TGTGCCAGCAGTTACGGGGGACTATACACAGATACGCAGTATTTT. Amino acid sequence: CASSYGGLYTDTQYF.